This section outlines one T cell receptor beta chain sequence together with its context. Its antigen is undetermined. This sample stems from a study of radiation and T cells in renal cell carcinoma. Time point of the sample: blood 2 weeks post-SBRT. Stated treatment: 15 Gy SBRT to primary tumor, nephrectomy 4 weeks later. After SBRT, blood was collected at 2 and 4 weeks, plus baseline. This renal cell carcinoma was of the clear cell type. The germline V gene has CDR1 LNHDA and CDR2 SQIVND (reference sequence). This CDR3 has 14 amino acids. Trimming pared 6 bases from V and 1 base from J, leaving 12 bases between. The assay was immunoSEQ multiplex PCR, and TCRdb's table has in-frame clones only and misses some. The sample consists of roughly 150,000 clones, 87% of them appearing once. Overall study results and limits: Without pretreatment biopsies, baseline tumor clonotype presence was undetermined.

This rearrangement joins TRBV19 to TRBJ2-5, with D possibly matching TRBD1 (5 bases). This TCR came from a woman aged 50 to 60 with renal cell carcinoma. The sequences come from blood, collected from a patient whose treatment included radiotherapy and nephrectomy. CDR3 loop: CASRFQGSQETQYF. The CDR3, as DNA: TGTGCCAGTAGGTTCCAGGGTTCCCAAGAGACCCAGTACTTC.